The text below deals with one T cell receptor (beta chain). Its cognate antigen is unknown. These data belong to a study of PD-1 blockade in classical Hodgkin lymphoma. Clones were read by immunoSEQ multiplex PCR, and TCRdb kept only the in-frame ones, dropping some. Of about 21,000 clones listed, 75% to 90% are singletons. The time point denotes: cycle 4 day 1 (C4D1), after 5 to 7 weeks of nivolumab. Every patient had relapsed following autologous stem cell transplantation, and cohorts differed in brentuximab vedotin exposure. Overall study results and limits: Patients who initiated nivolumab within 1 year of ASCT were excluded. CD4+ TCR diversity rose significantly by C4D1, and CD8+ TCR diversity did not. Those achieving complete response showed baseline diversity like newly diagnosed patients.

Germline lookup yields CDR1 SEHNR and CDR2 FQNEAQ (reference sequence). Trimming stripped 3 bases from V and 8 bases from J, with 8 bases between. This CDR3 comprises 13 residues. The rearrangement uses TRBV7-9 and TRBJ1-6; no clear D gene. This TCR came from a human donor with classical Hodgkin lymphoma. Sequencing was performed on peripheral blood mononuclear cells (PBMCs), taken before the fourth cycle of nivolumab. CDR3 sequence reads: CASSFGSYSPLHF. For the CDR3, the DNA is TGTGCCAGCAGCTTTGGTAGTTATTCACCCCTCCACTTT.